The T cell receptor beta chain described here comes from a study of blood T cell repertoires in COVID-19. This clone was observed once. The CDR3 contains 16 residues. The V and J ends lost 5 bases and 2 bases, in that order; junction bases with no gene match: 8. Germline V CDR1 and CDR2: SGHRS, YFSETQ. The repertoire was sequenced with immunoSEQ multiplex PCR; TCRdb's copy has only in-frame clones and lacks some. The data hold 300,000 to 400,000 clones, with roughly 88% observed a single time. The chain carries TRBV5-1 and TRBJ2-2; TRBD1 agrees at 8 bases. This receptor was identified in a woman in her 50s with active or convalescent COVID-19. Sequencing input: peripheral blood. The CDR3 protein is CASSQFDRGNTGELFF. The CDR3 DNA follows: TGCGCCAGCAGTCAGTTCGACAGGGGAAACACCGGGGAGCTGTTTTTT.